One sample yielded the 30 T cell receptor beta chains listed below, sequenced in a study of tumor and adjacent non-tumor tissue in lung cancer. No cell sorting was done before RNA was extracted from the tissue. The library came from three nested PCR rounds adapted from ARM-PCR protocols. TCRdb re-called the multiplex PCR reads through MiXCR, storing one row per CDR3 protein. The sample gives 90,000 to 130,000 distinct CDR3 sequences, roughly 84% of which show up once; 20% to 25% is in the top ten. Material: lung tumor tissue. The receptors shown here come from a man aged 65-85 years with non-small cell lung cancer.

Comments on this clonotype: At one boundary the junction diverges from the germline segment, which might be a read error. The rearrangement joins TRBV29-1 to TRBJ2-5; TRBD2 is a possible D gene (6 bases). The CDR3 has 14 residues. CDR1 is SQVTM and CDR2 is ANQGSEA in the germline V gene. The CDR3: CSVMRGRSRENQCF. The CDR3 nucleotides are TGCAGCGTTATGCGGGGCAGGTCTCGAGAGAACCAGTGCTTC.

Here the CDR3 reads CISSLYGGQGASEQYF. CDR3 DNA sequence: TGTATCAGCAGTTTATATGGGGGACAGGGGGCTAGTGAGCAGTACTTC. V and J are TRBV28 and TRBJ2-7; 12 positions match TRBD1. CDR3 length: 16 residues. Germline CDR1 reads MDHEN; CDR2 reads SYDVKM.

Of note for this clonotype: A clone one base away is much larger, so this may be a read error. This sequence joins TRBV28 and TRBJ2-7; no definite D call. Germline V gives CDR1 MDHEN, CDR2 SYDVKM. The CDR3 runs 13 residues. Trimming took 6 bases from V and 0 from J, leaving 9 bases between them. The CDR3 nucleotides are TGTGCCAGCAGATCGGTCTCCTCCTACGAGCAGTACTTC. Encoded protein: CASRSVSSYEQYF.

A single count supports this clonotype. The chain has TRBV6-1 and TRBJ2-3; TRBD2 aligns across 8 bases. The V segment lost 5 bases and the J segment 5 bases; nucleotides outside the gene matches: 9. In germline, CDR1 is MNHNS, CDR2 SASEGT. The length of the CDR3 is 15 residues. The CDR3 DNA follows: TGTGCCAGCAGTTGCGGAGCGGGGGAAGTAGATACGCAGTATTTT. Translation: CASSCGAGEVDTQYF.

About this clonotype: This CDR3 is missing its conserved last phenylalanine or tryptophan, likely due to a read error. The chain links TRBV6-1 to TRBJ2-5; no firm D call. V shed 7 bases and J shed 5 bases, with 14 bases lying between them. Germline assignment: CDR1 MNHNS and CDR2 SASEGT. The CDR3 sequence is 13 residues long. CDR3 loop: CASNNQELETQYL. For the CDR3, the DNA is TGTGCCAGCAACAATCAAGAGCTGGAGACCCAGTACCTC.

Details on this clonotype: A read error is likely, as this CDR3 ends without the conserved phenylalanine or tryptophan. No DNA is shown, since the ends of the CDR3 on it are uncertain; the CDR3 is the one TCRdb lists. The CDR3 sequence: CASSLVVASGRGTQHL. The chain joins TRBV11-2 to TRBJ2-5; whether TRBD2, the table's D call, matches the DNA was not checked. From germline, CDR1 is SGHAT and CDR2 FQNNGV. The CDR3 is 16 residues long, ends included.

Concerning this clonotype itself: A junction end diverges from the germline sequence, so it may reflect a read error. V usage is TRBV9 and J usage is TRBJ2-7; D may be TRBD2 (6 bases). Germline V CDR1 and CDR2: SGDLS, YYNGEE. The CDR3 extends over 14 amino acids. The CDR3 DNA sequence: TGTTCCAGCAGCGTCGGGACTGGATCCTACGAGCAGTACTTC. Its translation: CSSSVGTGSYEQYF.

About this clonotype itself: One base away lies a much larger clone, so this may be a sequencing read error. The chain couples TRBV11-2 to TRBJ2-2; D assignment may be TRBD1 or TRBD2 (5 bases each). This CDR3 comprises 13 residues. The germline CDR1 and CDR2 sequences are SGHAT and FQNNGV. V was shortened by 8 bases and J by 3 bases, with 10 bases between the two germline ends. The DNA of the CDR3 is TGTGCCAGCTGGGGACCGCACACCGGGGAGCTGTTTTTT. Residues: CASWGPHTGELFF.

This clonotype was counted a few times. A single base separates this from a much larger clone, so it may be a read error. This chain uses TRBV10-3 with TRBJ2-7, with 9 positions matching TRBD1. Per germline, CDR1 ENHRY and CDR2 SYGVKD. CDR3 size: 17 residues. The CDR3 DNA reads TGTGCCATCAGTGAGTACGGACAGGGGAAAAATACCTACGTGCAGTACTTC. It encodes CAISEYGQGKNTYVQYF.

A note on this clonotype: A much larger clone lies a single base off, so this may be a read error. The V call is TRBV6-5, the J call TRBJ2-3; TRBD2 matches at 10 bases. Looked up from germline, CDR1 is MNHEY and CDR2 is SVGAGI. The junction had 5 bases not matched to a gene; V was cut back by 6 bases and J by 2 bases. The CDR3 spans 15 residues. The CDR3 DNA reads as TGTGCCAGCAGGTTACTAGCGGGGACCACAGATACGCAGTATTTT. Protein sequence: CASRLLAGTTDTQYF.

At least ten counts were recorded for this clonotype. As DNA, the CDR3 is TGTGCCATCAACCCGGGAAGCAACGAGCAGTACTTC. Protein: CAINPGSNEQYF. The chain carries TRBV10-3 and TRBJ2-7, with D possibly matching TRBD2 (5 bases). Looked up from germline, CDR1 is ENHRY and CDR2 is SYGVKD. The CDR3 has 12 amino acids. Trimming stripped 7 bases from V and 5 bases from J, with 12 bases between.

Details on this clonotype: At one end, the junction sequence differs from germline, possibly due to a read error. This chain connects TRBV5-5 to TRBJ2-1; D possibly matches TRBD1 or TRBD2 (5 bases each). This CDR3 comprises 17 residues. Per the germline V gene, CDR1 is SGHKS and CDR2 is YYEKEE (reference sequence). The CDR3 reads CASSLAFGASSYDEQSF. CDR3 DNA: TGTGCCAGCAGCTTGGCCTTCGGGGCTAGCTCCTATGATGAGCAGTCCTTC.

This clonotype has just one count. One junction end disagrees with the germline gene, perhaps due to a read error. The chain couples TRBV29-1 to TRBJ2-1; 7 bases line up with TRBD2. Germline V gives CDR1 SQVTM, CDR2 ANQGSEA. The CDR3 contains 16 residues. The CDR3 protein is CSIEGVPYRDYNGQFF. In DNA form, the CDR3 reads TGCAGCATTGAGGGAGTCCCCTATCGGGACTATAATGGGCAGTTCTTC.

Concerning this clonotype: A much larger clonotype is one base distant, so this may be a read error. The CDR3 DNA reads as TGTGCCAGCAGTCCAAGGGGGACAGGGTGGGCCTATGGCTACACCTTC. Residues: CASSPRGTGWAYGYTF. V usage is TRBV28 and J usage is TRBJ1-2, with 9 bases fitting TRBD1. This CDR3 spans 16 amino acids. CDR1 and CDR2 from the germline V gene are MDHEN and SYDVKM. Unmatched junction bases numbered 11, after V lost 5 bases and J lost 4 bases.

The J gene is TRBJ1-4, the V gene TRBV10-3; D may be TRBD1 (5 bases). The CDR3 runs 15 residues. Germline lookup yields CDR1 ENHRY and CDR2 SYGVKD. The V end was cut by 8 bases, the J end by 4 bases, with 17 bases between. The CDR3 sequence: CAIGDRGGYNEKLFF. The CDR3 region has the DNA TGTGCCATCGGCGATCGGGGCGGTTATAATGAAAAACTGTTTTTT.

On this clonotype: One junction end does not reproduce the germline sequence, and a read error may be involved. The chain joins TRBV4-3 to TRBJ2-1, with no clear D. The CDR3 length is 15 residues. CDR1 LGHNA and CDR2 YSLEER come from the germline V gene. The CDR3 sequence is CAGSHRVADFNEQFF. In nucleotides, the CDR3 is TGCGCCGGCAGCCACAGAGTAGCAGATTTCAATGAGCAGTTCTTC.

Regarding this clonotype: This CDR3 fails to terminate in the conserved phenylalanine or tryptophan, so it likely reflects a read error. The chain links TRBV6-2 or TRBV6-3 to TRBJ2-1, with D possibly being TRBD1 or TRBD2 (5 bases each). Trimming left V 8 bases short and J 4 bases short, with 12 bases between. The CDR3 is 13 residues long. Germline loops: CDR1 MNHEY, CDR2 SVGEGT. In DNA, the CDR3 is TGTGCCAGCGCTCGGGGCTCATACAATGAGCAGTTCGTC. Protein: CASARGSYNEQFV.

Details on this clonotype: Sequence at one end of the junction differs from germline and may be a read error. The chain joins TRBV6-2 or TRBV6-3 to TRBJ2-1, with unresolved D. Germline loops: CDR1 MNHEY, CDR2 SVGEGT. The CDR3 loop spans 12 amino acids. As DNA, the CDR3 is TGTGCCAACAGTTACGTCGTTGGCGAGCAGTTATTC. This encodes CANSYVVGEQLF.

V gene TRBV12-2 combines with J gene TRBJ2-5; the table's TRBD1 call for D was not verified on the DNA. TRBV12-2 is a pseudogene locus. This CDR3 is 19 amino acids long. In nucleotides, the CDR3 is TGTGCAAGTCGCTTAATGGGTCCGGGACAGGGGGCGAACCAAGAGACCCAGAACTTC. The encoded protein is CASRLMGPGQGANQETQNF.

For this clonotype: The junction differs from germline at one of its ends, possibly a read error. V usage is TRBV10-2 and J usage is TRBJ1-1; 10 bases align to TRBD1. The CDR3 loop spans 12 amino acids. Germline V gene lookup returns CDR1 WSHSY and CDR2 SAAADI. CDR3 DNA sequence: TGCGCCAGCGGGGACAGGGGCGCTGAAGCTTTATTC. Protein product: CASGDRGAEALF.

The rearrangement uses TRBV29-1 and TRBJ2-7; D perhaps matches TRBD2 (5 bases). Per the germline V gene, CDR1 is SQVTM and CDR2 is ANQGSEA. The CDR3 loop spans 11 amino acids. V lost 6 bases and J lost 9, with 15 bases in between. The CDR3 reads CSVGREYVQYF. In DNA form, the CDR3 reads TGCAGCGTGGGTAGGGAGTATGTGCAGTACTTC.

This clonotype has a single count. Relative to the germline gene, one junction end is altered; a read error may explain this. The chain is built from TRBV6-1 and TRBJ1-1; D unclear. Per germline, CDR1 MNHNS and CDR2 SASEGT. The CDR3 length is 14 residues. This CDR3 reads CASSVGGINTKAFF. The CDR3 bases are TGTGCCAGCAGTGTCGGAGGTATAAACACTAAAGCATTCTTT.

A remark on this clonotype: A read error may produce the germline difference seen at one junction end. This rearrangement joins TRBV28 to TRBJ2-7; possible D gene TRBD2, 7 bases. Germline V gene sequence: CDR1 MDHEN, CDR2 SYDVKM. There are 16 residues in the CDR3. The CDR3 here is CASSLHPQGGSYEQYF. Here the CDR3 DNA reads TGTGCTAGCAGTTTACATCCACAGGGAGGGTCCTACGAGCAATACTTC.

This clonotype turned up a few times. The rearrangement uses TRBV18 and TRBJ1-2; 7 nucleotides line up with TRBD1. CDR1 is KGHSH and CDR2 is LQKENI in the germline V gene. The CDR3 consists of 13 residues. Trimming removed 6 bases from V and 3 bases from J; junction bases left unmatched: 4. The CDR3 DNA follows: TGTGCCAGCTCCCCAGGACAGGACTATGGCTACACCTTC. This gives the protein CASSPGQDYGYTF.

This clonotype came up many times. The gene calls are TRBV4-2 and TRBJ1-2; perhaps TRBD1 as D (5 bases). CDR1 is LGHNA and CDR2 is YNFKEQ in the germline V gene. The CDR3 consists of 14 residues. V gave up 1 base and J gave up 4 bases, with 10 bases separating them. The CDR3 bases are TGTGCCAGCAGCCAAGTGGGGGTTGGCTATGGCTACACCTTC. It codes for CASSQVGVGYGYTF.

A single count supports this clonotype. An end of the junction differs from the germline gene, which may be a read error. The chain employs TRBV13 and TRBJ2-7, with TRBD2 as a possible D gene (6 bases). CDR3 length equals 13 residues. Germline V CDR1 and CDR2: PRHDT, FYEKMQ (reference sequence). The CDR3 DNA follows: TGTGCCAGCAGCTCAACCATGGGGGAGGAGCAGTACTTT. Translated: CASSSTMGEEQYF.

The CDR3 reads CASSLAPDVVSPLHF. The CDR3 nucleotides read TGTGCCAGCAGCTTAGCACCCGATGTAGTGTCACCCCTCCACTTT. J is TRBJ1-6 and V is TRBV11-2; D is ambiguous. Trimming left V 1 base short and J 10 bases short, with 14 bases between. The CDR3 contains 15 residues. The germline V gene has CDR1 SGHAT and CDR2 FQNNGV.

Ten or more counts support this clonotype. The chain recombines TRBV28 with TRBJ1-4, with D possibly matching TRBD1 (5 bases). CDR3 length equals 13 residues. CDR1 MDHEN and CDR2 SYDVKM come from the germline V gene. With 6 bases removed from V and 5 bases from J, the gap between germline ends came to 10 bases. CDR3 bases: TGTGCCAGCAGCAGGGTATGGAATGAAAAACTGTTTTTT. Protein: CASSRVWNEKLFF.

As concerns this clonotype: At one end, the junction sequence differs from germline, possibly due to a read error. The gene calls are TRBV7-9 and TRBJ2-7; D is unresolved. The CDR3 extends over 14 amino acids. Germline V CDR1 and CDR2: SEHNR, FQNEAQ (reference sequence). The CDR3 sequence: CASSPVLYSCEQYF. As DNA, the CDR3 is TGTGCCAGCAGCCCAGTATTATACTCCTGCGAGCAGTACTTC.

As regards this clonotype: It may be a read error: a sequence one base away is much more abundant. The gene calls are TRBV20-1 and TRBJ1-5; the match to TRBD1 covers 8 bases. The CDR3 is 15 residues long. Germline values: CDR1 DFQATT, CDR2 SNEGSKA (reference sequence). CDR3 sequence reads: CSAREAGGSNLPQHF. The CDR3 nucleotides read TGCAGTGCTAGAGAAGCAGGGGGCTCCAATCTGCCCCAGCATTTT.